This T cell receptor beta chain originates from a study of identical twins listed by TCRdb under 2016. For context, the study as a whole: To test whether fetal clonotypes persist, this study deep-sequenced TCR alpha and beta repertoires from monozygotic twins, from unrelated adults of various ages, and from cord blood. To rule out contamination, replicate twin experiments were performed at different times with different library preparation protocols. Study-level results and caveats: Because the same donors could not be followed over many years, the conclusions relied on cross-sectional statistical analysis. Excess twin sharing in beta out-of-frame sequences was weaker because fewer shared sequences lowered the signal-to-noise ratio. Out-of-frame TCR alpha sequences shared between twins showed an excess of low generation-probability sequences compared with coincidental sharing between unrelated individuals. In monozygotic twins, out-of-frame TCR alpha sharing was systematically underestimated by recombination models, although the models agreed with sharing between unrelated individuals. Abundant cord blood beta clonotypes carried fewer insertions; young adult naive repertoires showed a weaker similar trend, while memory repertoires showed none. Zero-insertion analyses could be partly confounded by invariant T cells such as MAIT and iNKT, although diverse VJ usage argued against such confounding for most clonotypes.

All donors were healthy Caucasians. Using Miltenyi CD45RO+ enrichment and human naive T-cell isolation kits, memory (CD45RO+) and naive T cells were isolated from PBMC. From cysteine to phenylalanine, the CDR3 is 17 amino acids long. Only the CDR3 region is kept as DNA, spanning 51 bases read in frame from base 1. The germline V gene yields SGHRS for CDR1 and YFSETQ for CDR2. V has 4 bases trimmed and J has 4 bases trimmed; junction bases matching no gene number 6. The library was obtained by 5' RACE. TCRdb names Illumina HiSeq 2000 as the instrument used. A universal primer binding site was introduced by template switching, and a unique molecular identifier was present in the final cDNA, enabling accurate counting of TCR cDNA molecules. First-strand cDNA for TCR alpha and beta chains was synthesized from specific primers in the conserved constant-segment region. To control for contamination, every cDNA library carried two barcodes: a SMART-Mk sample barcode plus Illumina barcodes. TruSeq adapter sequences and Illumina sample barcodes were added in two successive PCR steps. Sequencing of the TCR alpha and beta cDNA libraries was done on the Illumina HiSeq platform using custom primers. The source study handled its data this way. MiGEC processed the raw reads to extract unique molecular identifiers, while MiXCR was used to determine the CDR3 positions. For each individual, recombination models were inferred using an EM algorithm with the repgenHMM and IGoR tools. Shared clonotypes were analyzed with the tcR package in R, and sharing was normalized by the product of cloneset sizes. To study raw recombination without the effects of thymic and clonal selection, out-of-frame nonproductive sequences were analyzed. TCRdb reworked the public reads: Q25 trimming with fastp, MiXCR clone assembly, productive beta chains retained. Each entry is one CDR3 protein sequence, shown with its most common DNA and genes. The V and J calls were determined by TCRdb, not by the authors. The sample contains more than 200,000 distinct CDR3 sequences, around a tenth of them found a single time. Around 5.1% of the sample is in the top ten clones.

This clonotype was observed many times. Its target antigen remains unknown. Base qualities are not provided; no much larger clone lies one nucleotide away. The sequence came from a woman younger than 30 in good health. The sample was memory (CD45RO+) T cells sorted from blood. The meaning of the sample's cell subset or site label: CD45RO+ enriched T cells. This chain is built from TRBV5-1 and TRBJ2-1; TRBD2 agrees with 15 junctional bases. The nucleotides are TGCGCCAGCAGCCCGAGGACTAGCGGGAGGGAATACAATGAGCAGTTCTTC. This sequence encodes CASSPRTSGREYNEQFF.